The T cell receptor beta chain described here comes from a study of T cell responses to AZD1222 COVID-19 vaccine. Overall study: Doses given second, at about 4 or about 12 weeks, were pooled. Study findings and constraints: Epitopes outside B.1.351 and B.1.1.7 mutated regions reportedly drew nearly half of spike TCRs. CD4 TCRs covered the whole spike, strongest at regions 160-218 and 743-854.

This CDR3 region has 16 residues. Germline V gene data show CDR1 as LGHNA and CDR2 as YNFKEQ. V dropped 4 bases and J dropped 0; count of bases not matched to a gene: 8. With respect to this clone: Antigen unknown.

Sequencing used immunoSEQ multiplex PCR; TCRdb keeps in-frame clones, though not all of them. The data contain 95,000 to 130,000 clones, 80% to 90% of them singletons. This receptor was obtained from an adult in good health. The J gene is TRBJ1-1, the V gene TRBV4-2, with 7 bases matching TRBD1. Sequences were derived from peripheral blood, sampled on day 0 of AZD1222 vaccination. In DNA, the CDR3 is TGTGCCAGCAGCCCCGGGACAGTCACTTTGAACACTGAAGCTTTCTTT. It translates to CASSPGTVTLNTEAFF.